One sample yielded the 11 T cell receptor beta chains listed below, sequenced in a study of blood T cell repertoires in COVID-19. TCRdb's table, derived via immunoSEQ multiplex PCR, lists solely in-frame clones and lacks some. The table lists over 40,000 clones, nearly 85% of them singletons. The sample consisted of peripheral blood. These receptors came from a man in his forties with acute or convalescent COVID-19.

The chain joins TRBV24-1 to TRBJ2-1; perhaps TRBD2 as D (5 bases). The germline V gene encodes CDR1 KGHDR and CDR2 SFDVKD. Trimming pared 5 bases from V and 7 bases from J, leaving 8 bases between. This CDR3 contains 12 residues. The CDR3 spells CATSGRRNEQFF. Written as DNA, the CDR3 is TGTGCCACCAGTGGGAGGAGGAATGAGCAGTTCTTC.

This chain joins TRBV9 and TRBJ2-7, with 10 bases matching TRBD2. CDR3 size: 14 residues. V dropped 4 bases and J dropped 5; count of bases not matched to a gene: 6. CDR1 and CDR2 from the germline V gene are SGDLS and YYNGEE. This CDR3 reads CASSPSGRVDEQYF. CDR3 DNA: TGTGCCAGCAGCCCTAGCGGGAGAGTCGACGAGCAGTACTTC.

The chain couples TRBV15 to TRBJ2-2; the D gene is possibly TRBD2 (5 bases). Germline V CDR1 and CDR2: LNHNV, YYDKDF (reference sequence). Trimming took 1 base from V and 2 from J, leaving 11 bases between them. There are 16 residues in the CDR3. The CDR3 DNA reads TGTGCCACCAGCAGAGCCGCGGCGGGCAACACCGGGGAGCTGTTTTTT. It yields the protein CATSRAAAGNTGELFF.

V usage is TRBV7-2 and J usage is TRBJ1-5; D unclear. Deletions cut 4 bases from V and 4 bases from J, with 8 bases between. The CDR3 has 13 residues. Looked up from germline, CDR1 is SGHTA and CDR2 is FQGNSA. CDR3 nucleotides: TGTGCCAGCAGCTGGACGGGGAATCAGCCCCAGCATTTT. It encodes CASSWTGNQPQHF.

The CDR3 here is CASSLARRGQPQHF. The CDR3 bases are TGTGCCAGCAGCTTAGCGAGGAGGGGTCAGCCCCAGCATTTT. J is TRBJ1-5 and V is TRBV7-8; weak D call: TRBD1 (5 bases). The CDR3 runs 14 residues. V dropped 0 bases and J dropped 6 bases, with 9 bases sitting between them. Looked up from germline, CDR1 is SGHVS and CDR2 is FQNEAQ.

The V call is TRBV7-6, the J call TRBJ2-7, with 9 bases fitting TRBD2. CDR3 length equals 15 residues. V was pared by 3 bases and J by 6 bases, with 9 bases of the junction left unmatched. CDR1 is SGHVS, CDR2 FNYEAQ, per germline. CDR3: CASSFGGGRAPEQYF. The CDR3 nucleotides read TGTGCCAGCAGCTTCGGGGGCGGGAGGGCCCCCGAGCAGTACTTC.

The chain carries TRBV23-1 and TRBJ1-2; D ambiguous. TRBV23-1 is annotated as an ORF whose role is uncertain. The CDR3 totals 13 residues. Deletions cut 8 bases from V and 5 bases from J, with 15 bases between. The DNA for the CDR3 is TGCGCCAGCGATTCGAGTCCTCTTTATGGCTACACCTTC. Its protein is CASDSSPLYGYTF.

This clone showed up just a few times. The rearrangement joins TRBV30 to TRBJ1-2; D is possibly TRBD1 (5 bases). There are 13 residues in the CDR3. Germline values: CDR1 GTSNPN, CDR2 SVGIG (reference sequence). V was cut by 4 bases and J by 5 bases, with 14 bases left in between. CDR3 DNA sequence: TGTGCCTGGACTCCCCTGGGGGGGTATGGCTACACCTTC. Protein sequence: CAWTPLGGYGYTF.

The chain combines TRBV24-1 with TRBJ2-3, with 11 positions matching TRBD2. This CDR3 is 16 amino acids long. CDR1 KGHDR and CDR2 SFDVKD come from the germline V gene. The ends lost 5 bases at V and 2 bases at J; junction bases unmatched: 5. CDR3 nucleotide sequence: TGTGCCACCAGTGCCGGGACTAGCGGATTCACAGATACGCAGTATTTT. Protein sequence: CATSAGTSGFTDTQYF.

The rearrangement uses TRBV27 and TRBJ1-6, with 7 bases fitting TRBD1. V lost 6 bases, J lost 7 bases, and 6 bases stayed unmatched. The CDR3 runs 14 residues. Germline V gives CDR1 MNHEY, CDR2 SMNVEV (reference sequence). The CDR3 is CASRPQGWNSPLHF. As DNA, the CDR3 is TGTGCCAGCAGGCCACAGGGGTGGAATTCACCCCTCCACTTT.

The genes are TRBV18 and TRBJ1-5, with 7 positions matching TRBD1. This CDR3 is built from 13 residues. V was clipped by 4 bases and J by 8 bases; unmatched bases: 5. Germline CDR1 is KGHSH and CDR2 is LQKENI. Here the CDR3 DNA reads TGTGCCAGCTCACTCGGACAGGCAGAGCCCCAGCATTTT. This encodes CASSLGQAEPQHF.